This T cell receptor beta chain was sequenced in a study of blood T cell repertoires in COVID-19. Clones were sequenced by immunoSEQ multiplex PCR, and TCRdb holds only the in-frame ones, with some missing. This sample has nearly 300,000 clones, with about 90% found just once. CDR1 is SQVTM and CDR2 is ANQGSEA in the germline V gene. V lost 6 bases, J lost 2 bases, and 15 bases stayed unmatched. This CDR3 comprises 17 residues. Sequenced sample: PBMCs or T cells enriched from blood (not recorded which). The TCR comes from a woman between 50 and 59 years old who had been exposed to COVID-19. The chain couples TRBV29-1 to TRBJ2-1; TRBD2 matches 8 bases. CDR3 sequence reads: CSVPLGGGGNPYNEQFF. Here the CDR3 DNA reads TGCAGCGTGCCTTTGGGGGGCGGGGGGAACCCCTACAATGAGCAGTTCTTC.